Shown below are 2 T cell receptor beta chains from a single sample sequenced in a study of T cells in Graves' hyperthyroidism and ophthalmopathy. TCR beta CDR3 regions were amplified from RNA. RT-PCR in the first round (using the HTBI primer set) targeted the TCR CDR3. TCRdb reanalysed the multiplex PCR reads using MiXCR and keeps one entry per CDR3 protein. The table lists some 440,000 distinct CDR3 sequences, 15% to 19% of them singletons. The sample was blood. Receptor source: a young woman with Graves' hyperthyroidism.

This clonotype was detected many times. The chain has TRBV18 and TRBJ1-2, with 9 bases matching TRBD1. Losses at the gene ends were 3 bases for V and 0 bases for J; bases not matched to a gene: 5. This CDR3 is 16 amino acids long. Germline V gene data show CDR1 as KGHSH and CDR2 as LQKENI. The CDR3 reads CASSPFGQGSNYGYTF. The DNA for the CDR3 is TGTGCCAGCTCACCCTTCGGACAGGGGTCTAACTATGGCTACACCTTC.

This clonotype has just a few counts. CDR3 protein: CSALTSDPYNEQFF. The CDR3 bases are TGCAGTGCTCTTACTAGCGACCCCTACAATGAGCAGTTCTTC. The chain uses TRBV20-1 and TRBJ2-1, with 7 bases fitting TRBD2. The CDR3 has 14 residues. The germline CDR1 and CDR2 sequences are DFQATT and SNEGSKA (reference sequence). Trimming at V came to 5 bases and at J to 2 bases, leaving 6 bases not matched to a gene.